The 14 T cell receptor beta chains in this list originate from one sample, sequenced in a study of Ad26.COV2.S vaccination and SARS-CoV-2 variants. Treatment indicated: about 20 received Ad26.COV2.S at low or high dose, single or two shots; a few received placebo; per-sample allocation not given. Sample collection was performed on day 63 after the first vaccine or placebo injection. Generated by immunoSEQ multiplex PCR, the TCRdb table keeps only in-frame clones and is missing some. The sample has 250,000 to 300,000 clones; more than 75% are singletons. The sequencing used peripheral blood, collected in a trial of Ad26.COV2.S vaccine versus placebo. These TCRs come from a person between 18 and 59 years old who received the Ad26.COV2.S COVID-19 vaccine or a placebo.

V and J are TRBV19 and TRBJ1-5; a weak D match, TRBD1 (6 bases). CDR1 and CDR2 from the germline V gene are LNHDA and SQIVND (reference sequence). Trimming cost V 0 bases and J 6 bases, with 18 bases left between them. The CDR3 length is 17 residues. CDR3 sequence: CASSIDRSRGRIQPQHF. In nucleotides, the CDR3 is TGTGCCAGTAGTATAGATCGGTCCAGGGGCCGGATTCAGCCCCAGCATTTT.

The J gene is TRBJ1-5, the V gene TRBV5-1, with 11 bases matching TRBD1. Germline CDR1 SGHRS, CDR2 YFSETQ. V lost 5 bases and J lost 6; bases outside the gene matches: 4. The CDR3 length is 14 residues. The CDR3 DNA sequence: TGCGCCAGCAGACCCGGGACAGGGGGTCAGCCCCAGCATTTT. Protein: CASRPGTGGQPQHF.

In its sample, this clone was seen once. The chain joins TRBV11-2 to TRBJ1-2; 7 bases fit TRBD1. Germline CDR1 is SGHAT and CDR2 is FQNNGV. Unmatched junction bases numbered 5, after V lost 0 bases and J lost 10 bases. The CDR3 is 13 residues long. This chain's CDR3 is CASSLDLRGDYTF. In DNA, the CDR3 is TGTGCCAGCAGCTTAGATCTCAGGGGGGACTACACCTTC.

This clone occurred once. V and J are TRBV9 and TRBJ2-3; 11 positions agree with TRBD2. This CDR3 spans 18 amino acids. Trimming removed 3 bases from V and 0 bases from J; junction bases left unmatched: 9. Per germline, CDR1 SGDLS and CDR2 YYNGEE. The CDR3 protein is CASSAGLAVLHSTDTQYF. In DNA form, the CDR3 reads TGTGCCAGCAGCGCGGGACTAGCGGTTCTTCATAGCACAGATACGCAGTATTTT.

This chain joins TRBV19 and TRBJ1-2, with D possibly TRBD1 on 5 matching bases. Trimming removed 5 bases at V and 2 bases at J, with 12 bases between. CDR3 length equals 14 residues. Germline V CDR1 and CDR2: LNHDA, SQIVND (reference sequence). Written as DNA, the CDR3 is TGTGCCAGTAGTCCCCCGGGGCCCAACTATGGCTACACCTTC. Amino acids: CASSPPGPNYGYTF.

The genes are TRBV5-1 and TRBJ1-6; no definite D call. Trimming took 5 bases from V and 8 from J, leaving 20 bases between them. The CDR3 is made up of 16 amino acids. The germline CDR1 and CDR2 sequences are SGHRS and YFSETQ. CDR3 DNA: TGCGCCAGCAGACGAGGGAGGTTTGAGAAGGATTCACCCCTCCACTTT. Translated, it gives CASRRGRFEKDSPLHF.

The chain recombines TRBV6-5 with TRBJ1-1; weak D call: TRBD1 (5 bases). CDR1 and CDR2 (germline): MNHEY, SVGAGI. The CDR3 length is 12 residues. The V and J ends lost 6 bases and 1 base respectively, with 6 bases between them. CDR3 amino acids: CASRTANTEAFF. For the CDR3, the DNA is TGTGCCAGCAGGACAGCGAACACTGAAGCTTTCTTT.

The rearrangement links TRBV9 to TRBJ2-6; 7 bases map to TRBD1. The CDR3 is 17 residues long. Germline CDR1 is SGDLS and CDR2 is YYNGEE. V trimming: 1 base; J trimming: 1 base; junction bases outside the gene matches: 5. CDR3 region: CASSVPGQTSGANVLTF. CDR3 coding DNA: TGTGCCAGCAGCGTACCGGGACAGACTTCTGGGGCCAACGTCCTGACTTTC.

The chain recombines TRBV29-1 with TRBJ1-1; possible D gene TRBD1, 6 bases. This CDR3 has 12 amino acids. The V gene's germline CDR1 is SQVTM and CDR2 ANQGSEA. V was shortened by 4 bases and J by 11 bases, with 17 bases between the two germline ends. The DNA of the CDR3 is TGCAGCGTTGCCCTCGACAGGCAGCGGGCTTTCTTT. Its protein product is CSVALDRQRAFF. The complete variable domain, with remaining parts taken from reference TRBV29-1 and TRBJ1-1, reads SAVISQKPSRDICQRGTSLTIQCQVDSQVTMMFWYRQQPGQSLTLIATANQGSEATYESGFVIDKFPISRPNLTFSTLTVSNMSPEDSSIYLCSVALDRQRAFFGQGTRLTVV.

The chain recombines TRBV5-1 with TRBJ2-1, with D unresolved. The CDR3 is 11 residues long. The germline CDR1 and CDR2 sequences are SGHRS and YFSETQ. V was pared by 0 bases and J by 10 bases, with 5 bases between. CDR3 coding DNA: TGCGCCAGCAGCTTGGGTCGGGAGCAGTTCTTC. Translation gives CASSLGREQFF.

The CDR3 coding sequence is TGTGCCAGCAGCTTGGAGGACCGTTCACTAGGGGGCCCCTACAATGAGCAGTTCTTC. The encoded protein is CASSLEDRSLGGPYNEQFF. The V and J genes are TRBV5-6 and TRBJ2-1; TRBD1 matches 7 bases. The CDR3 consists of 19 residues. The ends lost 0 bases at V and 2 bases at J; junction bases unmatched: 14. Germline V gives CDR1 SGHDT, CDR2 YYEEEE. Full variable domain (rest looked up from reference TRBV5-6 and TRBJ2-1): DAGVTQSPTHLIKTRGQQVTLRCSPKSGHDTVSWYQQALGQGPQFIFQYYEEEERQRGNFPDRFSGHQFPNYSSELNVNALLLGDSALYLCASSLEDRSLGGPYNEQFFGPGTRLTVL.

This clone was counted once. This chain uses TRBV5-1 with TRBJ1-2; 8 bases line up with TRBD1. This CDR3 spans 14 amino acids. Trimming cost V 4 bases and J 2 bases; bases outside gene matches: 4. Germline CDR1 SGHRS, CDR2 YFSETQ. CDR3 protein: CASSPRTGNYGYTF. The CDR3 DNA reads as TGCGCCAGCAGCCCAAGGACAGGGAACTATGGCTACACCTTC. The entire variable domain, with the rest obtained from reference TRBV5-1 and TRBJ1-2, is as follows: KAGVTQTPRYLIKTRGQQVTLSCSPISGHRSVSWYQQTPGQGLQFLFEYFSETQRNKGNFPGRFSGRQFSNSRSEMNVSTLELGDSALYLCASSPRTGNYGYTFGSGTRLTVV.

The chain employs TRBV30 and TRBJ1-2; 7 nucleotides match TRBD1. The CDR3 loop spans 13 amino acids. Germline V gene sequence: CDR1 GTSNPN, CDR2 SVGIG (reference sequence). V lost 4 bases, J lost 6 bases, and 8 bases stayed unmatched. CDR3: CAWTPGTAHGYTF. The CDR3 coding sequence is TGTGCCTGGACTCCCGGGACAGCTCATGGCTACACCTTC.

The chain recombines TRBV2 with TRBJ2-6; D ambiguous. Germline V gene data show CDR1 as SNHLY and CDR2 as FYNNEI. Deletions cut 5 bases from V and 0 bases from J, with 5 bases between. The CDR3 covers 14 residues. The CDR3 is CASSPHSGANVLTF. CDR3 nucleotide sequence: TGTGCCAGCAGTCCCCACTCTGGGGCCAACGTCCTGACTTTC. The complete variable domain, with remaining parts taken from reference TRBV2 and TRBJ2-6, reads EPEVTQTPSHQVTQMGQEVILRCVPISNHLYFYWYRQILGQKVEFLVSFYNNEISEKSEIFDDQFSVERPDGSNFTLKIRSTKLEDSAMYFCASSPHSGANVLTFGAGSRLTVL.